This passage covers 29 T cell receptor beta chains from one sample sequenced in a study of cytomegalovirus exposure and HLA in healthy donors. The PCR ran on 60 Vbeta and 13 Jbeta primers. Repertoires were generated with immunoSEQ multiplex PCR, while TCRdb's copy carries only in-frame clones and drops some. The sample contains 130,000 or so clones, about four fifths of which appear only once. Sequenced material: PBMCs. All receptors derive from a man in his thirties or forties in good health and CMV-seronegative.

The genes are TRBV5-1 and TRBJ2-5; 7 nucleotides match TRBD1. V was pared by 4 bases and J by 1 base, with 4 bases of the junction left unmatched. The CDR3 is 14 residues long. Germline CDR1 SGHRS, CDR2 YFSETQ. The CDR3 reads CASSTGTVQETQYF. CDR3 DNA sequence: TGCGCCAGCAGCACCGGGACAGTCCAAGAGACCCAGTACTTC.

The rearrangement uses TRBV5-1 and TRBJ2-1, with no clear D. The CDR3 runs 12 residues. Deletions cut 4 bases from V and 3 bases from J, with 5 bases between. From germline, CDR1 is SGHRS and CDR2 YFSETQ. CDR3 coding DNA: TGCGCCAGCAGCGCCAGCTACAATGAGCAGTTCTTC. Amino acids: CASSASYNEQFF.

This clone was detected a few times. This chain joins TRBV28 and TRBJ2-7; possibly TRBD2 for D (6 bases). V gave up 7 bases and J gave up 2 bases, with 15 bases separating them. Looked up from germline, CDR1 is MDHEN and CDR2 is SYDVKM. There are 14 residues in the CDR3. Written as DNA, the CDR3 is TGTGCCAGCATTCGTGGGGGGATGGCCTACGAGCAGTACTTC. This translates into CASIRGGMAYEQYF.

The CDR3 sequence is CASSLGGVTTEAFF. In DNA, the CDR3 is TGTGCCAGCAGCTTAGGCGGGGTGACCACTGAAGCTTTCTTT. This chain connects TRBV7-9 to TRBJ1-1; D is unclear. The V gene lost 1 base and the J gene lost 4 bases, with 10 bases spanning the gap. The CDR3 is 14 residues long. CDR1 SEHNR and CDR2 FQNEAQ come from the germline V gene (reference sequence).

This clone is medium-sized. V gene TRBV6-4 combines with J gene TRBJ2-1, with 10 bases that match TRBD2. CDR1 is MRHNA, CDR2 SNTAGT, per germline. The J segment lost 8 bases and the V segment lost 0 bases, leaving 4 bases of the junction unmatched. CDR3 size: 15 residues. CDR3 residues: CASSDSGAGGDEQFF. DNA for the CDR3: TGTGCCAGCAGTGACTCGGGAGCGGGAGGGGATGAGCAGTTCTTC.

The V gene is TRBV5-4, the J gene TRBJ2-7, with 7 nucleotides matching TRBD1. V lost 4 bases and J lost 5; bases outside the gene matches: 3. Germline V gives CDR1 SGHNT, CDR2 YYREEE (reference sequence). The length of the CDR3 is 12 residues. CDR3 protein: CASSLQGNEQYF. CDR3 DNA: TGTGCCAGCAGCCTACAGGGGAACGAGCAGTACTTC.

The chain combines TRBV21-1 with TRBJ1-2; no DNA check was done on the table's D call, TRBD1. TRBV21-1 is termed a pseudogene. The CDR3 contains 17 residues. The DNA of the CDR3 is TGTGCCAGCAGCAAAGCTTTCTCCGGGACAGGGGTTTGTGGCTACACCTTC. Translating it yields CASSKAFSGTGVCGYTF.

The rearrangement uses TRBV15 and TRBJ2-5; no firm D call. Germline V gene data show CDR1 as LNHNV and CDR2 as YYDKDF (reference sequence). The ends were cut back, 4 bases at V and 2 bases at J, with 5 bases in the middle. The CDR3 length is 12 residues. The CDR3 here is CATSISQETQYF. The DNA of the CDR3 is TGTGCCACCAGCATATCTCAAGAGACCCAGTACTTC.

The genes are TRBV27 and TRBJ2-3; a weak D match, TRBD2 (6 bases). Germline CDR1 reads MNHEY; CDR2 reads SMNVEV (reference sequence). The V end was cut by 7 bases, the J end by 8 bases, with 13 bases between. The CDR3 extends over 12 amino acids. The chain's CDR3 is CASTTNGGTQYF. CDR3 DNA: TGTGCCAGCACCACCAACGGGGGTACGCAGTATTTT.

The V gene is TRBV7-2, the J gene TRBJ1-5; no clear D gene. CDR3 length equals 15 residues. Trimming pared 1 base from V and 0 bases from J, leaving 7 bases between. Germline lookup yields CDR1 SGHTA and CDR2 FQGNSA. The CDR3: CASSLDLSSNQPQHF. For the CDR3, the DNA is TGTGCCAGCAGCTTAGACTTGAGTAGCAATCAGCCCCAGCATTTT.

This rearrangement joins TRBV6-5 to TRBJ1-1; D uncertain. The CDR3 extends over 15 amino acids. The V end lost 2 bases, the J end lost 1 base, and 11 bases lay between the germline ends. In germline, CDR1 is MNHEY, CDR2 SVGAGI. This chain's CDR3 is CASSYESSGNTEAFF. CDR3 sequence (DNA): TGTGCCAGCAGTTACGAGTCGTCCGGGAACACTGAAGCTTTCTTT.

CDR3 region: CASSPLQGTAQETQYF. The CDR3 region has the DNA TGTGCCAGCTCACCATTACAGGGGACCGCTCAGGAGACCCAGTACTTC. The chain links TRBV18 to TRBJ2-5, with 7 bases fitting TRBD1. Germline assignment: CDR1 KGHSH and CDR2 LQKENI. This CDR3 is 16 amino acids long. The V gene end was trimmed by 2 bases and the J gene end by 5 bases; junction bases not matched to a gene: 11.

This clone was counted only a few times. The V gene is TRBV7-2, the J gene TRBJ2-7; 7 bases match TRBD1. CDR1 SGHTA and CDR2 FQGNSA come from the germline V gene. V lost 1 base and J lost 7; bases outside the gene matches: 7. This CDR3 spans 14 amino acids. This chain's CDR3 is CASSLGRGFGEQYF. The CDR3 nucleotides read TGTGCCAGCAGCTTAGGCAGGGGGTTTGGAGAGCAGTACTTC.

The V and J genes are TRBV5-4 and TRBJ2-7, with 7 bases matching TRBD1. The CDR3 is made up of 16 amino acids. Trimming took 0 bases from V and 2 from J; bases not matched to a gene: 8. Germline V gene lookup returns CDR1 SGHNT and CDR2 YYREEE (reference sequence). This CDR3 reads CASSLGGLTGTYEQYF. CDR3 DNA: TGTGCCAGCAGCTTGGGGGGTCTGACAGGGACCTACGAGCAGTACTTC.

This sequence joins TRBV18 and TRBJ2-1, with D perhaps TRBD1 (7 bases). The ends were cut back, 3 bases at V and 4 bases at J, with 19 bases in the middle. This CDR3 has 17 residues. Germline CDR1 is KGHSH and CDR2 is LQKENI. CDR3 DNA sequence: TGTGCCAGCTCACCTCGCCGGCGGGACAGCCATTACAATGAGCAGTTCTTC. Encoded protein: CASSPRRRDSHYNEQFF.

The chain carries TRBV4-3 and TRBJ2-3; 8 nucleotides align to TRBD1. V dropped 4 bases and J dropped 4; count of bases not matched to a gene: 4. CDR3 length: 14 residues. Germline V gene sequence: CDR1 LGHNA, CDR2 YSLEER. In DNA, the CDR3 is TGCGCCAGCAGCCCGGACAGGGAGCCAGATACGCAGTATTTT. This gives the protein CASSPDREPDTQYF.

This rearrangement joins TRBV4-1 to TRBJ2-7; D is perhaps TRBD1 (5 bases). Trimming left V 3 bases short and J 0 bases short, with 12 bases between. CDR1 is MGHRA and CDR2 is YSYEKL in the germline V gene. CDR3 length: 15 residues. CDR3 protein: CASSQDTRSSYEQYF. The CDR3, as DNA: TGCGCCAGCAGCCAGGACACCAGGAGCTCCTACGAGCAGTACTTC.

V is TRBV6-5 and J is TRBJ2-1; D remains unclear. The CDR3 runs 14 residues. The germline V gene encodes CDR1 MNHEY and CDR2 SVGAGI. V gave up 10 bases and J gave up 5 bases, with 18 bases separating them. CDR3 nucleotide sequence: TGTGCCACTCCCAACTCCGATCATCACAATGAGCAGTTCTTC. Translated, it gives CATPNSDHHNEQFF.

The chain employs TRBV28 and TRBJ1-2, with unresolved D. The V end was cut by 3 bases, the J end by 0 bases, with 5 bases between. CDR1 is MDHEN and CDR2 is SYDVKM in the germline V gene. The CDR3 consists of 13 residues. This chain's CDR3 is CASSFGANYGYTF. The CDR3 DNA reads TGTGCCAGCAGTTTCGGGGCTAACTATGGCTACACCTTC.

This clone was seen only once. The V call is TRBV11-2, the J call TRBJ2-1; tentatively, D is TRBD2 (6 bases). The CDR3 is 13 residues long. Germline V gene sequence: CDR1 SGHAT, CDR2 FQNNGV. V gave up 5 bases and J gave up 15 bases, with 20 bases separating them. The CDR3 DNA reads as TGTGCCAGCAGCCTCAGAGGCGTCGGGGGTTGGTTCTTC. It translates to CASSLRGVGGWFF. Variable domain in full (rest from reference TRBV11-2 and TRBJ2-1): EAGVAQSPRYKIIEKRQSVAFWCNPISGHATLYWYQQILGQGPKLLIQFQNNGVVDDSQLPKDRFSAERLKGVDSTLKIQPAKLEDSAVYLCASSLRGVGGWFFGPGTRLTVL.

The chain links TRBV10-3 to TRBJ2-5; 7 bases align to TRBD2. V lost 8 bases, J lost 5 bases, and 8 bases stayed unmatched. Per germline, CDR1 ENHRY and CDR2 SYGVKD. The CDR3 consists of 13 residues. CDR3 in DNA: TGTGCCATCGGGACCCCAGCGGGGGAGACCCAGTACTTC. It yields the protein CAIGTPAGETQYF.

The rearrangement joins TRBV19 to TRBJ2-3, with 8 bases lining up with TRBD1. The CDR3 is made up of 19 amino acids. The germline V gene has CDR1 LNHDA and CDR2 SQIVND (reference sequence). V shed 6 bases, J shed 0 bases, and the junction held 17 bases outside the gene matches. Here the CDR3 DNA reads TGTGCCAGTAGCAGACGTCCAGGGGGCTCTTCCTTAAGCACAGATACGCAGTATTTT. As protein: CASSRRPGGSSLSTDTQYF.

The sample holds one count of this clone. The chain is built from TRBV27 and TRBJ2-7; 7 bases map to TRBD1. Trimming removed 2 bases from V and 1 base from J; junction bases left unmatched: 5. The CDR3 totals 15 residues. Germline CDR1 reads MNHEY; CDR2 reads SMNVEV (reference sequence). The CDR3 DNA reads TGTGCCAGCAGTTTAGGTCGCAGGGGGTCCTACGAGCAGTACTTC. As protein: CASSLGRRGSYEQYF.

V and J are TRBV6-4 and TRBJ2-7, with 7 bases lining up with TRBD1. The CDR3 loop spans 16 amino acids. Germline CDR1 reads MRHNA; CDR2 reads SNTAGT. V trimming: 0 bases; J trimming: 5 bases; junction bases outside the gene matches: 10. The CDR3 DNA sequence: TGTGCCAGCAGTGACTCCGGGACAGCCAGGGGACACGAGCAGTACTTC. Translation: CASSDSGTARGHEQYF.

This chain joins TRBV2 and TRBJ2-7; TRBD2 matches at 14 bases. V trimming: 6 bases; J trimming: 6 bases; junction bases outside the gene matches: 10. CDR1 is SNHLY, CDR2 FYNNEI, per germline. CDR3 size: 16 residues. The CDR3 protein is CASSPSPGLAGAEQYF. The CDR3 DNA reads as TGTGCCAGCAGCCCATCCCCGGGACTAGCGGGAGCCGAGCAGTACTTC.

The chain carries TRBV27 and TRBJ1-4, with D possibly TRBD1 on 5 matching bases. Germline values: CDR1 MNHEY, CDR2 SMNVEV (reference sequence). V lost 5 bases and J 6 bases, leaving 16 bases between the germline ends. CDR3 length: 15 residues. The DNA of the CDR3 is TGTGCCAGCAGTCAATTTTCAGGGTCGGATGAAAAACTGTTTTTT. Translation: CASSQFSGSDEKLFF.

This sequence joins TRBV11-2 and TRBJ1-2; D unresolved. The V end was cut by 6 bases, the J end by 5 bases, with 10 bases between. Per germline, CDR1 SGHAT and CDR2 FQNNGV. The CDR3 has 12 residues. The CDR3 DNA reads as TGTGCCAGCAGAGAAACAGAGTATGGCTACACCTTC. This gives the protein CASRETEYGYTF.

In DNA form, the CDR3 reads TGTGCCAGCAGCTTACGGCAGGGGGGCACTGAAGCTTTCTTT. Its protein product is CASSLRQGGTEAFF. The rearrangement uses TRBV7-9 and TRBJ1-1; 7 bases are a match to TRBD1. V shed 2 bases and J 4 bases; nucleotides not matched to a gene: 4. The CDR3 runs 14 residues. The germline gives CDR1 SEHNR, CDR2 FQNEAQ (reference sequence).

This sequence joins TRBV9 and TRBJ1-1, with 11 nucleotides matching TRBD1. Trimming at V came to 0 bases and at J to 4 bases, leaving 5 bases not matched to a gene. Germline-derived CDR1 and CDR2 are SGDLS and YYNGEE. This CDR3 contains 16 residues. The CDR3 nucleotides read TGTGCCAGCAGCGTAGTCATAGGGACAGGGGGCACTGAAGCTTTCTTT. This translates into CASSVVIGTGGTEAFF.